What follows are 27 T cell receptor beta chains derived from one specimen sequenced in a study of immune characterization of retroperitoneal liposarcoma. TCRdb reprocessed the PCR reads via MiXCR and lists one record per CDR3 protein. The sample consists of about 4,100 distinct CDR3 sequences, more than 30% of them appearing once. The sample was blood. The receptor source for this set is a female donor with retroperitoneal liposarcoma.

V is TRBV11-1 and J is TRBJ2-1; TRBD1 matches at 10 bases. V lost 3 bases to trimming and J lost 13 bases; unmatched junction nucleotides: 12. The CDR3 totals 15 residues. Germline lookup yields CDR1 SGHAT and CDR2 FQDESV (reference sequence). This CDR3 is CASSLGQGKGETQFF. CDR3 bases: TGTGCCAGCAGCTTGGGACAGGGGAAGGGGGAGACCCAGTTCTTC.

This clonotype was observed a handful of times. The chain links TRBV6-2 or TRBV6-3 to TRBJ1-2; TRBD1 aligns across 11 bases. Losses at the gene ends were 4 bases for V and 8 bases for J; bases not matched to a gene: 6. This CDR3 contains 14 residues. Germline V CDR1 and CDR2: MNHEY, SVGEGT. DNA of the CDR3: TGTGCCAGCAGTTCCCGGACAGGGGGCGGGGGCTACACCTTC. Amino acid sequence: CASSSRTGGGGYTF.

In its sample, this clonotype was seen a few times. The chain combines TRBV5-5 with TRBJ2-5, with D possibly TRBD2 on 5 matching bases. Germline V gene data show CDR1 as SGHKS and CDR2 as YYEKEE (reference sequence). Trimming removed 0 bases from V and 2 bases from J, with 14 bases in between. The CDR3 loop spans 16 amino acids. This CDR3 reads CASSLDPGGGQETQYF. Here the CDR3 DNA reads TGTGCCAGCAGCTTGGACCCAGGTGGAGGTCAAGAGACCCAGTACTTC.

This clonotype is judged medium-sized. The chain is built from TRBV27 and TRBJ2-1; 8 bases agree with TRBD2. The CDR3 has 15 amino acids. Germline V gene data show CDR1 as MNHEY and CDR2 as SMNVEV (reference sequence). V lost 5 bases to trimming and J lost 2 bases; unmatched junction nucleotides: 5. DNA for the CDR3: TGTGCCAGCAGTCCAAGCGGGAGTGCCTACAATGAGCAGTTCTTC. Its translation: CASSPSGSAYNEQFF.

This rearrangement joins TRBV10-2 to TRBJ2-1; D not resolved. The DNA matches TRBJ2-7 better at its end, which makes the J call doubtful. The CDR3 has 13 residues. Germline CDR1 WSHSY, CDR2 SAAADI. DNA for the CDR3: TGCGCCAGCAGTGAAACACCTCCCCCCGAGCAGTACTTC. Protein product: CASSETPPPEQYF.

The rearrangement joins TRBV6-4 to TRBJ2-1, with unresolved D. Germline V CDR1 and CDR2: MRHNA, SNTAGT. The CDR3 totals 15 residues. Trimming cost V 2 bases and J 1 base, with 9 bases left between them. CDR3: CASSDRERSYNEQFF. Written as DNA, the CDR3 is TGTGCCAGCAGTGACAGGGAAAGGTCCTACAATGAGCAGTTCTTC.

The table lists this clonotype with a few counts. The chain is built from TRBV6-5 and TRBJ1-2; TRBD1 is a possible D gene (6 bases). V lost 5 bases, J lost 4 bases, and 11 bases lay in between. Germline V gene lookup returns CDR1 MNHEY and CDR2 SVGAGI. CDR3 length: 13 residues. The CDR3 sequence is CASSLLQGYGYTF. DNA of the CDR3: TGTGCCAGCAGTCTCCTACAGGGCTATGGCTACACCTTC.

This rearrangement joins TRBV6-1 to TRBJ2-1; 7 positions match TRBD2. Germline-derived CDR1 and CDR2 are MNHNS and SASEGT. The CDR3 sequence is 17 residues long. The V segment lost 3 bases and the J segment 0 bases; nucleotides outside the gene matches: 8. CDR3 amino acids: CASSEVPGDYSYNEQFF. In DNA form, the CDR3 reads TGTGCCAGCAGTGAGGTCCCCGGGGACTACTCCTACAATGAGCAGTTCTTC.

This clonotype was found a few times. The rearrangement links TRBV6-1 to TRBJ2-1, with D uncertain. Trimming shortened V by 5 bases and J by 10 bases, and 18 bases separated the two germline ends. CDR1 and CDR2 (germline): MNHNS, SASEGT. The CDR3 is 14 residues long. CDR3 DNA: TGTGCCAGCAGTTATTACGACACGGAAGGGGAGCAGTTCTTC. It is translated as CASSYYDTEGEQFF.

By share of the sample, this clonotype is medium-sized. The rearrangement joins TRBV6-1 to TRBJ2-5; 8 nucleotides agree with TRBD1. Germline-derived CDR1 and CDR2 are MNHNS and SASEGT. This CDR3 has 14 amino acids. Losses at the gene ends were 5 bases for V and 5 bases for J; bases not matched to a gene: 7. The CDR3 DNA is TGTGCCAGCAGTTCGCAGGGGGCTGGTGAGACCCAGTACTTC. Its translation: CASSSQGAGETQYF.

This clonotype has only a few counts. The V call is TRBV10-3, the J call TRBJ1-1; D is unresolved. The CDR3 is made up of 15 amino acids. In germline, CDR1 is ENHRY, CDR2 SYGVKD. Deletions cut 0 bases from V and 3 bases from J, with 11 bases between. The CDR3 DNA sequence: TGTGCCATCAGTGAGTCGACATCACGAGACACTGAAGCTTTCTTT. Protein: CAISESTSRDTEAFF.

The chain has TRBV6-1 and TRBJ1-2; D unclear. Germline V CDR1 and CDR2: MNHNS, SASEGT. The CDR3 is made up of 11 amino acids. V lost 5 bases and J lost 2, with 3 bases in between. CDR3 region: CASSKNYGYTF. The CDR3 DNA is TGTGCCAGCAGTAAGAACTATGGCTACACCTTC.

The V call is TRBV27, the J call TRBJ2-1, with TRBD2 matching 16 bases. The J call may be in error: the DNA end matches TRBJ2-7 better. The CDR3 is 17 residues long. Germline-derived CDR1 and CDR2 are MNHEY and SMNVEV (reference sequence). The CDR3 nucleotides are TGTGCCAGCAGTTTCCTGGGACTAGCGGGAGGGCCGTCCGAGCAGTACTTC. Protein: CASSFLGLAGGPSEQYF.

This clonotype was counted a few times. CDR3 protein: CASSLEVVLAEQFF. Written as DNA, the CDR3 is TGTGCCAGCAGCTTAGAGGTGGTTCTAGCGGAACAGTTCTTC. The chain joins TRBV7-6 to TRBJ2-1; 7 nucleotides agree with TRBD2. V dropped 1 base and J dropped 13; count of bases not matched to a gene: 10. The length of the CDR3 is 14 residues. CDR1 and CDR2 from the germline V gene are SGHVS and FNYEAQ.

The V and J genes are TRBV6-2 or TRBV6-3 and TRBJ2-1; D remains ambiguous. Trimming stripped 8 bases from V and 9 bases from J, with 8 bases between. Germline assignment: CDR1 MNHEY and CDR2 SVGEGT. The CDR3 is made up of 10 amino acids. CDR3 nucleotides: TGTGCCAGCGGAGTACGTGAGCAGTTCTTC. Protein product: CASGVREQFF.

By share of the sample, this clonotype is large (0.1 to 1%). The chain recombines TRBV6-1 with TRBJ2-3; 9 nucleotides line up with TRBD1. With 4 bases clipped from V and 6 bases from J, the junction kept 11 bases outside the gene matches. Germline lookup yields CDR1 MNHNS and CDR2 SASEGT. The CDR3 totals 16 residues. The CDR3 nucleotides are TGTGCCAGCAGTGTCGACGGGACAGGGTGGTTGGATACGCAGTATTTT. Protein product: CASSVDGTGWLDTQYF.

Sample share makes this clonotype medium-sized. This chain connects TRBV12-3 or TRBV12-4 to TRBJ2-1; no firm D call. The CDR3 is 11 residues long. V lost 5 bases to trimming and J lost 7 bases, with 6 bases between them. The CDR3 region has the DNA TGTGCCAGCAGTAGCTTGAATGAGCAGTTCTTC. Translation: CASSSLNEQFF.

This clonotype was seen a few times. The rearrangement joins TRBV12-3 or TRBV12-4 to TRBJ2-5, with a possible D match to TRBD1 (7 bases). The DNA end is a closer match to TRBJ2-1, so the J assignment may be wrong. This CDR3 comprises 15 residues. The CDR3 nucleotides read TGTGCCAGCAGTCCCGGCAGGGGGGTATCCTACGAGCAGTTCTTC. Protein: CASSPGRGVSYEQFF.

The chain couples TRBV6-5 to TRBJ2-2; D not resolved. This CDR3 contains 18 residues. Between the trimmed V and J ends, which lost 5 bases and 5 bases, there was a span of 24 bases. Germline CDR1 MNHEY, CDR2 SVGAGI. The CDR3 DNA sequence: TGTGCCAGCAGTCACCGGGCTTCACCACGGTTGAGAACCGGGGAGCTGTTTTTT. It translates to CASSHRASPRLRTGELFF.

The chain combines TRBV6-2 or TRBV6-3 with TRBJ2-5; D is ambiguous. The J call could be wrong; TRBJ2-1 is a better fit for the DNA end. The CDR3 extends over 14 amino acids. Germline CDR1 is MNHEY and CDR2 is SVGEGT. The CDR3 loop reads CASSYSMIGETQFF. The CDR3, as DNA: TGTGCCAGCAGTTACTCGATGATAGGAGAGACCCAGTTCTTC.

The chain couples TRBV6-6 to TRBJ1-2; no firm D call. Germline V gene lookup returns CDR1 MNHNY and CDR2 SVGAGI (reference sequence). The CDR3 contains 14 residues. Trimming cost V 5 bases and J 8 bases, with 18 bases left between them. Here the CDR3 DNA reads TGTGCCAGCAGTGCCCAAGGGAGGACGAGCGGCTACACCTTC. Translating gives CASSAQGRTSGYTF.

This clonotype was counted a few times. The chain joins TRBV6-4 to TRBJ2-2; 8 bases agree with TRBD2. Germline CDR1 is MRHNA and CDR2 is SNTAGT. This CDR3 is built from 16 residues. V was pared by 2 bases and J by 4 bases, with 6 bases of the junction left unmatched. CDR3 in DNA: TGTGCCAGCAGTGACGGGAGCGGGAGAGGCACCGGGGAGCTGTTTTTT. This gives the protein CASSDGSGRGTGELFF.

The chain couples TRBV7-2 to TRBJ2-3; TRBD2 matches 12 bases. Looked up from germline, CDR1 is SGHTA and CDR2 is FQGNSA. With 5 bases clipped from V and 4 bases from J, the junction kept 7 bases outside the gene matches. This CDR3 has 16 amino acids. CDR3 in DNA: TGTGCCAGCAGCGCACTAGCGGGGGGTTCGGCAGATACGCAGTATTTT. Translating it yields CASSALAGGSADTQYF.

This clonotype is labeled as medium-sized. The chain links TRBV6-1 to TRBJ2-3, with a weak D call TRBD2 (6 bases). This CDR3 region has 14 residues. The ends were cut back, 6 bases at V and 4 bases at J, with 14 bases in the middle. CDR1 MNHNS and CDR2 SASEGT come from the germline V gene. The CDR3, as DNA: TGTGCCAGCAGGGACATGACTAGGGCAGATACGCAGTATTTT. Its protein product is CASRDMTRADTQYF.

For the CDR3, the DNA is TGTGCCAGCACCCCCTCCGGGGGGGCGGTAGAGACCCAGTACTTC. Its protein is CASTPSGGAVETQYF. The chain has TRBV12-3 or TRBV12-4 and TRBJ2-5, with 8 bases that match TRBD2. Losses at the gene ends were 7 bases for V and 4 bases for J; bases not matched to a gene: 11. The CDR3 is made up of 15 amino acids.

This clonotype is medium-sized. The rearrangement joins TRBV6-1 to TRBJ2-1, with D maybe TRBD1 (5 bases). Looked up from germline, CDR1 is MNHNS and CDR2 is SASEGT. The CDR3 totals 15 residues. The V gene lost 0 bases and the J gene lost 13 bases, with 19 bases spanning the gap. CDR3 in amino acids: CASSEADRYQETQFF. The CDR3 DNA follows: TGTGCCAGCAGTGAAGCTGACAGATACCAAGAGACCCAGTTCTTC.

The chain joins TRBV15 to TRBJ2-1; maybe TRBD2 (5 bases). Trimming removed 4 bases from V and 8 bases from J, with 12 bases in between. The CDR3 totals 13 residues. The germline V gene has CDR1 LNHNV and CDR2 YYDKDF (reference sequence). DNA for the CDR3: TGTGCCACCAGCATTAATTCCGGGGATGAGCAGTTCTTC. Its translation: CATSINSGDEQFF.